This T cell receptor (beta chain) was identified in a study of cytomegalovirus exposure and HLA in healthy donors. Overall study: HLA-typed donors contributed around 85 million unique TCRs, which were held in an early data release. Study results and limitations: Association with HLA alleles at 0.05 false discovery rate was found for 17,000 or so TCR beta sequences in a later analysis. The study recorded 164 TCR beta chains that were cytomegalovirus-associated.

Trimming took 2 bases from V and 7 from J; bases not matched to a gene: 16. CDR1 is ENHRY, CDR2 SYGVKD, per germline. The CDR3 totals 18 residues. In this sample, this clone turned up once. Its antigen is unknown. Amplification used 60 Vbeta primers and 13 Jbeta primers. Data came from immunoSEQ multiplex PCR; TCRdb stores just in-frame clones and leaves some out. In the table there are approximately 150,000 clones, roughly two thirds of which are singletons. The sequence derives from a woman aged 18-29 years in good health and CMV-seropositive. The chain has TRBV10-3 and TRBJ1-5, with 8 bases lining up with TRBD1. Sequences were obtained from PBMCs. The CDR3 is CAISEGLTGVGAGQPQHF. The CDR3 nucleotides read TGTGCCATCAGTGAGGGGCTGACAGGGGTGGGAGCTGGCCAGCCCCAGCATTTT.